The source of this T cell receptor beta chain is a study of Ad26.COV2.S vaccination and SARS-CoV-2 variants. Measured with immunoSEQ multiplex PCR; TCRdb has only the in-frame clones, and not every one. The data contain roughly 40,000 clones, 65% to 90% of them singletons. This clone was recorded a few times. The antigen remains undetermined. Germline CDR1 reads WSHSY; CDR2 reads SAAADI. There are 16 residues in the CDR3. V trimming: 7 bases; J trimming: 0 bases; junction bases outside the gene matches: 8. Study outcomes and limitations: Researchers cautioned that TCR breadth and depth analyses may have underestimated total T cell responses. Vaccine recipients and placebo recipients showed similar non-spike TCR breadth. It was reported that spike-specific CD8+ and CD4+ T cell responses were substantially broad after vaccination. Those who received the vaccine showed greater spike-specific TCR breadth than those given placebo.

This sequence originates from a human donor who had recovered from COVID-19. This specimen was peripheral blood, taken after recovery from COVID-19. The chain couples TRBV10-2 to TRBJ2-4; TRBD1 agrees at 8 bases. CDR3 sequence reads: CASTWGQALAKNIQYF. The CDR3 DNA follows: TGCGCCAGCACGTGGGGACAGGCCCTAGCCAAAAACATTCAGTACTTC.